The sequence of this TCR beta chain was determined in a study of shared clonotypes between healthy human individuals. General study findings and limits: The study found approximately 5% of naive CD4 clonotypes shared across a few donors.

In the naive CD8 group, cells lacked CD45RO and were positively selected for CCR7, so terminally differentiated effector memory CD45RA+ cells were left out. A word on this clone: Its antigen is not known.

Sequencing used immunoSEQ multiplex PCR; TCRdb keeps in-frame clones, though not all of them. The top ten hold 1% to 1.3% of the sample, which has 2 million to 2.5 million clones, less than 95% seen once. This sequence originates from a man between 18 and 35 years old in good health. The specimen was naive CD8+ T cells sorted from blood.

The CDR3 here is CATSRVGGQGVSYEQYF. The DNA for the CDR3 is TGTGCCACCAGCAGAGTGGGAGGACAGGGGGTCTCCTACGAGCAGTACTTC. This chain joins TRBV15 and TRBJ2-7, with TRBD1 matching over 10 bases. The CDR3 runs to 17 residues. The V and J ends lost 1 base and 0 bases, in that order; junction bases with no gene match: 6. CDR1 is LNHNV and CDR2 is YYDKDF in the germline V gene (reference sequence).